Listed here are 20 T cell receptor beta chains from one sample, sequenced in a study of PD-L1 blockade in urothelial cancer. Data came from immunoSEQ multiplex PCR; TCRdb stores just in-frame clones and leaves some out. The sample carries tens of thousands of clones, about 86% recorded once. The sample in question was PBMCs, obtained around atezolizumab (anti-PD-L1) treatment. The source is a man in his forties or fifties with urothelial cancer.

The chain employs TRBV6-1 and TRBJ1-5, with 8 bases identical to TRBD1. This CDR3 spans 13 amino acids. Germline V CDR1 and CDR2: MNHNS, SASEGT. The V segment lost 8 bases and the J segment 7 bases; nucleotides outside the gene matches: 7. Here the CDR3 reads CASGQGLRQPQHF. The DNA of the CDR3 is TGTGCCAGCGGACAGGGCCTCAGGCAGCCCCAGCATTTT.

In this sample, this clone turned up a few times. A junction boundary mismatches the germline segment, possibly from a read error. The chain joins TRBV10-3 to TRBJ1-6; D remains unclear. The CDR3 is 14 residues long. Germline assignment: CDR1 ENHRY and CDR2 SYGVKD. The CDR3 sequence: CAISDGPGVGFFIF. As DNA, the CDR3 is TGTGCCATCAGTGACGGTCCCGGGGTCGGCTTTTTTATTTTT.

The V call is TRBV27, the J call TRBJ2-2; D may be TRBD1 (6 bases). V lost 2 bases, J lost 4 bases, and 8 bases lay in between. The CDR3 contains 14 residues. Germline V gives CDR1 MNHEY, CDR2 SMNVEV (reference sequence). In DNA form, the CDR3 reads TGTGCCAGCAGTTTAGGACAGACCACCGGGGAGCTGTTTTTT. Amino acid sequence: CASSLGQTTGELFF.

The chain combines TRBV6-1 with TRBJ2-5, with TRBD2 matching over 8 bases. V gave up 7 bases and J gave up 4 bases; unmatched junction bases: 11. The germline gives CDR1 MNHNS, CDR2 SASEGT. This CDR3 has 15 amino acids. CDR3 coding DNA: TGTGCCAGCACATTGAGCGGGAGTGCGTCAGAGACCCAGTACTTC. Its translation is CASTLSGSASETQYF.

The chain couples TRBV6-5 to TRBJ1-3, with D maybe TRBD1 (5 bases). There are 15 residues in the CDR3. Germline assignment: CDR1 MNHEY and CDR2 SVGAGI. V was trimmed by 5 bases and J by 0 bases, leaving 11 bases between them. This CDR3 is CASSRQTPSGNTIYF. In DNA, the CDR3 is TGTGCCAGCAGTAGACAGACGCCCTCTGGAAACACCATATATTTT.

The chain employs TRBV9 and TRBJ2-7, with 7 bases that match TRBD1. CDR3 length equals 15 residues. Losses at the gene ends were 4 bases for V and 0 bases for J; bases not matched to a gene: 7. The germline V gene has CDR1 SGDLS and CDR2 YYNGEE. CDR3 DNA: TGTGCCAGCAGCAGGAGGACAGGCCTCTCCTACGAGCAGTACTTC. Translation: CASSRRTGLSYEQYF.

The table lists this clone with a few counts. Here the CDR3 DNA reads TGTGCCAGTAGTATCTCCGGGTTGGTGGACGAGCAGTACTTC. This translates into CASSISGLVDEQYF. The chain combines TRBV19 with TRBJ2-7; the D is unclear. Trimming left V 3 bases short and J 5 bases short, with 14 bases between. This CDR3 spans 14 amino acids. Germline V gene lookup returns CDR1 LNHDA and CDR2 SQIVND (reference sequence). The full variable domain, with the rest looked up from reference TRBV19 and TRBJ2-7, is DGGITQSPKYLFRKEGQNVTLSCEQNLNHDAMYWYRQDPGQGLRLIYYSQIVNDFQKGDIAEGYSVSREKKESFPLTVTSAQKNPTAFYLCASSISGLVDEQYFGPGTRLTVT.

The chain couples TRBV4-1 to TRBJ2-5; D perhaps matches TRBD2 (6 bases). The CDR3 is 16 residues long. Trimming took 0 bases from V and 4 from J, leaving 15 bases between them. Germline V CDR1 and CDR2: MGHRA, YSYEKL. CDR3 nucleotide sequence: TGCGCCAGCAGCCAAGATTCCGGCCAGGGAGGAGAGACCCAGTACTTC. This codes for CASSQDSGQGGETQYF.

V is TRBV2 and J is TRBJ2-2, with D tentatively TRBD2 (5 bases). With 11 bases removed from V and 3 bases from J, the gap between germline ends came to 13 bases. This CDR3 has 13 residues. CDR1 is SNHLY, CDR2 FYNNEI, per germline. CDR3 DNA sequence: TGTGCCCCGTGGCCGGAGGACACCGGGGAGCTGTTTTTT. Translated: CAPWPEDTGELFF.

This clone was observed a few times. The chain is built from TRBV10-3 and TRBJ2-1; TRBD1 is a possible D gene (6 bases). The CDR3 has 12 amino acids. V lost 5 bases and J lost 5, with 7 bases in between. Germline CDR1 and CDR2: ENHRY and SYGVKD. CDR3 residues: CAISWTDNEQFF. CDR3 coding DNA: TGTGCCATCAGTTGGACAGACAATGAGCAGTTCTTC.

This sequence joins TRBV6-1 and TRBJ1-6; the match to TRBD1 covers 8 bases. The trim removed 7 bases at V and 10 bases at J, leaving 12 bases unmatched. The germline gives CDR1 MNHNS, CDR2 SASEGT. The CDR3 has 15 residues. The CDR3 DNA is TGTGCCAGCACCCTAACGACAGGGGACAGGTCACCCCTCCACTTT. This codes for CASTLTTGDRSPLHF.

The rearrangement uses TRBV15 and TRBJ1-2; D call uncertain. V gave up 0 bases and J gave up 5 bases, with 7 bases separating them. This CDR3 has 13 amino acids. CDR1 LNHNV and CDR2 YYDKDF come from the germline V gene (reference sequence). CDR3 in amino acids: CATSRDLRYGYTF. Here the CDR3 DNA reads TGTGCCACCAGCAGAGATTTGCGGTATGGCTACACCTTC. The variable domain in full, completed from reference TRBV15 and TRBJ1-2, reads DAMVIQNPRYQVTQFGKPVTLSCSQTLNHNVMYWYQQKSSQAPKLLFHYYDKDFNNEADTPDNFQSRRPNTSFCFLDIRSPGLGDTAMYLCATSRDLRYGYTFGSGTRLTVV.

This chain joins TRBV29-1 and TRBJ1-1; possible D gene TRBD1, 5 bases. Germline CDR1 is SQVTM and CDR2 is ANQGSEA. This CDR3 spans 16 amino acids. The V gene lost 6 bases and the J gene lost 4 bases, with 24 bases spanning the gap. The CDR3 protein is CSVSRVPNRLSTEAFF. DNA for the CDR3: TGCAGCGTCTCCAGGGTCCCAAACCGCCTATCCACTGAAGCTTTCTTT.

The CDR3 reads CAWSVRRGGRGSYNEQFF. DNA for the CDR3: TGTGCCTGGAGTGTACGGAGAGGCGGGAGGGGCTCCTACAATGAGCAGTTCTTC. The chain carries TRBV30 and TRBJ2-1; 9 positions match TRBD2. Germline trimming cut 0 bases from V and 0 bases from J; bases unmatched to any gene: 9. Germline CDR1 reads GTSNPN; CDR2 reads SVGIG (reference sequence). The length of the CDR3 is 18 residues.

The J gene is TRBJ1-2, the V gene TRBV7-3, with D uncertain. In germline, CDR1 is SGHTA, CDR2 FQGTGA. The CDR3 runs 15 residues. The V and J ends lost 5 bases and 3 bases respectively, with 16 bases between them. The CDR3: CASSRKGGVDYGYTF. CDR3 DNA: TGTGCCAGCAGCCGTAAGGGAGGAGTGGACTATGGCTACACCTTC.

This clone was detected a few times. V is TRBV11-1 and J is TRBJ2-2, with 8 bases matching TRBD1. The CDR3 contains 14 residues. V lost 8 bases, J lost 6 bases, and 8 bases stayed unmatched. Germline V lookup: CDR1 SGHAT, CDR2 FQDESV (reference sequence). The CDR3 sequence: CASGKDRASGELFF. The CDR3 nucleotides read TGTGCCAGCGGCAAGGACAGGGCGTCCGGGGAGCTGTTTTTT.

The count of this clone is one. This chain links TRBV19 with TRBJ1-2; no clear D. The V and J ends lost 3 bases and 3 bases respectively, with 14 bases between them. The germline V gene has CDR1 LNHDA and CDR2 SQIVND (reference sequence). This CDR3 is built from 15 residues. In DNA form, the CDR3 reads TGTGCCAGTAGTATTACGGGGTATCGGGACTATGGCTACACCTTC. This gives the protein CASSITGYRDYGYTF.

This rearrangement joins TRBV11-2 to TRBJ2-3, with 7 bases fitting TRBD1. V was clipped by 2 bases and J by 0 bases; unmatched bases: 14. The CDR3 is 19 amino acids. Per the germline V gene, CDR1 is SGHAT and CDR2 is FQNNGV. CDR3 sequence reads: CASSLRGPWDSDSTDTQYF. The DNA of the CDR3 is TGTGCCAGCAGCTTAAGGGGCCCTTGGGACAGCGACAGCACAGATACGCAGTATTTT. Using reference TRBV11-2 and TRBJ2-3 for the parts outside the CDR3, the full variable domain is EAGVAQSPRYKIIEKRQSVAFWCNPISGHATLYWYQQILGQGPKLLIQFQNNGVVDDSQLPKDRFSAERLKGVDSTLKIQPAKLEDSAVYLCASSLRGPWDSDSTDTQYFGPGTRLTVL.

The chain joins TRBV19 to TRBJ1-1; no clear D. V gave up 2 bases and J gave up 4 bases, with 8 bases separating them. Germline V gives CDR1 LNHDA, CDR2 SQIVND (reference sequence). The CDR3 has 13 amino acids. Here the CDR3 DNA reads TGTGCCAGTAGTATATTCGCCGGCACTGAAGCTTTCTTT. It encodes CASSIFAGTEAFF.

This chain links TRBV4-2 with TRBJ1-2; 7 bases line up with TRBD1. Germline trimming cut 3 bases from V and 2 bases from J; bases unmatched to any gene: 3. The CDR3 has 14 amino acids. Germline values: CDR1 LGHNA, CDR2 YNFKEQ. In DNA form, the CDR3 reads TGTGCCAGCAGCCATGGGACAGAAAACTATGGCTACACCTTC. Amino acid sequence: CASSHGTENYGYTF.